This T cell receptor beta chain was sequenced during a study of regulatory T cells in long-lasting Graves disease. The study's findings and limits: Newly diagnosed patients had higher TCR diversity than persistent Graves' patients did.

CDR3-region Arm-PCR and iRepertoire HTBI primers produced the TCR beta libraries. A single record per CDR3 protein comes from TCRdb applying MiXCR to the multiplex PCR reads. The sample has fewer than 450,000 distinct CDR3 sequences, around 20% seen once; the top ten hold roughly 26%. The time point is: persistent/refractory GD, antithyroid drugs over 5 years with positive TRAb. TCR sequences were obtained from RNA taken from PBMCs. This clonotype was seen a handful of times. Its antigen is undetermined. The V gene's germline CDR1 is SGHTA and CDR2 FQGTGA. The CDR3 sequence is 16 residues long. Trimming took 3 bases from V and 6 from J; bases not matched to a gene: 13.

The gene calls are TRBV7-3 and TRBJ1-1; TRBD1 agrees at 7 bases. The receptor was derived from a female donor with Graves disease. The input for sequencing was peripheral blood mononuclear cells (PBMCs), taken when the disease was refractory, from a patient treated with antithyroid drugs. CDR3 coding DNA: TGTGCCAGCAGCTTCACCCGGAGGGGGCTCGGGGCTGAAGCTTTCTTT. It specifies CASSFTRRGLGAEAFF.